This T cell receptor beta chain was sequenced in a study of blood T cell repertoires in COVID-19. Study at large: Both acute and convalescent COVID-19 samples were obtained from the United States, Italy and Spain. PBMCs, B-cell-depleted T cells, or T cells were the source of the cDNA or gDNA that made up the material.

CDR1 is MNHNY, CDR2 SVGAGI, per germline (reference sequence). The CDR3 runs to 16 residues. V lost 4 bases and J lost 4; bases outside the gene matches: 10. Authors' processing steps: Amplification of reference gene primers was used by the study to estimate nucleated cell counts. The table came from immunoSEQ multiplex PCR; TCRdb's copy has only in-frame clones and leaves some out. Clone size and V and J calls were adopted from that table, with D and trimming inferred from the DNA. The top ten clones hold more than 4.5% of a sample with over 200,000 clones, around 89% of them seen once. This receptor was identified in a woman between 40 and 50 years old with acute or convalescent COVID-19. The rearrangement links TRBV6-6 to TRBJ1-2, with TRBD1 matching 9 bases. The sequenced sample consisted of peripheral blood. The CDR3 protein is CASSSSRDRVVYGYTF. CDR3 DNA sequence: TGTGCCAGCAGTTCTTCCCGGGACAGGGTAGTCTATGGCTACACCTTC.